These T cell receptor beta chains were read from a single sample in a study of cytotoxic CD8 clonotypes in ibrutinib-treated CLL. Sequencing was performed with immunoSEQ multiplex PCR; in TCRdb, only in-frame clones are kept and a portion is missing. This sample has some 130,000 clones, with 80% to 90% found just once. Specimen: PBMCs, collected after 24 months of ibrutinib treatment. Receptor source: a human donor with chronic lymphocytic leukemia. Both conserved end residues are part of each CDR3. D genes are given only for firm matches. For some rows the clone size is stated as once, few or many, or as a class when expanded; others skip it.

abundance	v_gene	d_gene	j_gene	CDR3nt	CDR3aa
NA	TRBV4-1	NA	TRBJ2-2	TGCGCCAGCAGCCAGATTAGAGGGCTAGCCTCAAACACCGGGGAGCTGTTTTTT	CASSQIRGLASNTGELFF
NA	TRBV27	NA	TRBJ1-1	TGTGCCAGCAGTTCCCAGGGGAGGGACAACACTGAAGCTTTCTTT	CASSSQGRDNTEAFF
few	TRBV28	TRBD1	TRBJ1-2	TGTGCCAGCATCGACAGGGAACTCTATGGCTACACCTTC	CASIDRELYGYTF
few	TRBV28	NA	TRBJ2-7	TGTGCCAGCAGCCGCCGGGACTCCCTCTACGAGCAGTACTTC	CASSRRDSLYEQYF
few	TRBV5-6	NA	TRBJ2-3	TGTGCCAGCAGCTTGCCCCCCAGCGCAACAGATACGCAGTATTTT	CASSLPPSATDTQYF
NA	TRBV15	NA	TRBJ2-7	TGTGCCACCAGCAGAGATTCGTGGCAGCAACGGCGGAACGAGCAGTACTTC	CATSRDSWQQRRNEQYF
NA	TRBV11-2	NA	TRBJ1-2	TGTGCCAGCAGCTCAGGGTATAACTATGGCTACACCTTC	CASSSGYNYGYTF
NA	TRBV10-3	NA	TRBJ1-6	TGTGCCATCAGTGAAGAGGGGGGCTCCTATAATTCACCCCTCCACTTT	CAISEEGGSYNSPLHF
NA	TRBV20-1	NA	TRBJ2-3	TGCAGTGCCCTAGAACTGGGTACGCAGTATTTT	CSALELGTQYF
NA	TRBV5-6	NA	TRBJ2-3	TGTGCCAGCAGCTTCCCGACGACAGATACGCAGTATTTT	CASSFPTTDTQYF
NA	TRBV7-2	TRBD2	TRBJ2-1	TGTGCCAGCAGCTTAGTGGGGACTAGCGGGAGGGGTGAGCAGTTCTTC	CASSLVGTSGRGEQFF
once	TRBV13	TRBD1	TRBJ1-1	TGTGCCAGCAGCTTCGACAGGGGCTGGAACACTGAAGCTTTCTTT	CASSFDRGWNTEAFF
NA	TRBV28	TRBD2	TRBJ2-7	TGTGCCAGCAGTTTGGGGGCGGGAGGGTCCTACGAGCAGTACTTC	CASSLGAGGSYEQYF
NA	TRBV27	NA	TRBJ1-2	TGTGCCAGCAGTGCACTCATCAGGTCGGATGGCTACACCTTC	CASSALIRSDGYTF
NA	TRBV28	NA	TRBJ1-1	TGTGCCAGCCACCGAGGGGCGCGGAGGTCGAGCACTGAAGCTTTCTTT	CASHRGARRSSTEAFF
NA	TRBV28	TRBD2	TRBJ2-3	TGTGCCAGCAGTTTGAGGGGACTAGGGGCAGATACGCAGTATTTT	CASSLRGLGADTQYF
NA	TRBV5-1	NA	TRBJ2-5	TGCGCCAGCAGCCCGGGTGGAGGGGGCCTTGGGGAGACCCAGTACTTC	CASSPGGGGLGETQYF
NA	TRBV18	NA	TRBJ2-7	TGTGCCAGCTCACCACCGATAAGGTACGAGCAGTACTTC	CASSPPIRYEQYF
once	TRBV19	NA	TRBJ1-5	TGTGCCAGTAGTCTGAGGGAGGTACATCAGCCCCAGCATTTT	CASSLREVHQPQHF
few	TRBV7-8	NA	TRBJ1-2	TGTGCCAGCAGCTTAGAAAGGGGGGCTTTAGCCTATGGCTACACCTTC	CASSLERGALAYGYTF
NA	TRBV18	TRBD2	TRBJ2-1	TGTGCCAGCTCGCCTCGACTAGCCGATGAGCAGTTCTTC	CASSPRLADEQFF
NA	TRBV11-1	TRBD2	TRBJ2-1	TGTGCCAGCAGCGCCTCCCCTAGCGGGAAGCAGTTCTTC	CASSASPSGKQFF
NA	TRBV4-3	NA	TRBJ1-5	TGCGCCAGCAAGACCTCTTGGGCGGAGAATCAGCCCCAGCATTTT	CASKTSWAENQPQHF
NA	TRBV4-1	NA	TRBJ1-3	TGCGCCAGCAGCCTAAGGGCAGTCTCTGGAAACACCATATATTTT	CASSLRAVSGNTIYF
NA	TRBV5-6	NA	TRBJ1-4	TGTGCCAGCAGCTGGAGGGCACGGACTAATGAAAAACTGTTTTTT	CASSWRARTNEKLFF
NA	TRBV5-4	TRBD2	TRBJ2-7	TGTGCCAGCAGCCAACCGGGACTAGCGGTTATTGAGTACTTC	CASSQPGLAVIEYF
NA	TRBV6-6	NA	TRBJ2-1	TGTGCCAGCATCAGGACAGTTGAAAATGAGCAGTTCTTC	CASIRTVENEQFF
NA	TRBV10-1	NA	TRBJ1-4	TGCGCCAGCAGTGAGGACGCTGGAGGCCAGGGGTGCCAGAATGAAAAACTGTTTTTT	CASSEDAGGQGCQNEKLFF
NA	TRBV2	TRBD2	TRBJ2-7	TGTGCCAGCAGTGAATATGCGGGACTAGCGGGAGCCTACGAGCAGTACTTC	CASSEYAGLAGAYEQYF